These T cell receptor beta chains were read from a single sample in a study of CD8 T cells in Susac syndrome. TCRdb re-called the immunoSEQ multiplex PCR reads through MiXCR, storing one row per CDR3 protein. Here the sample spans over 150,000 distinct CDR3 sequences, around 94% being singletons. The material sequenced was CD4+ T cells from PBMCs. The receptor set was obtained from a human donor with Susac syndrome. The CDR3 runs from the conserved cysteine through the conserved F or W. Each record gives: D gene, J gene, V gene, clone size, CDR3 protein, CDR3 DNA. A D gene is named only where the DNA matches it firmly. Some rows have no size entry. The others give once, few or many, or a class for an expanded clone.

d_call: TRBD2; j_call: TRBJ2-1; v_call: TRBV29-1; clone_size: -; cdr3_aa: CSVVGGGRADSYNEQFF; cdr3_nt: TGCAGCGTTGTCGGCGGCGGGAGAGCAGACTCCTACAATGAGCAGTTCTTC
d_call: -; j_call: TRBJ2-7; v_call: TRBV4-2; clone_size: -; cdr3_aa: CASSQGPEAYEQYF; cdr3_nt: TGTGCCAGCAGCCAAGGGCCAGAGGCCTACGAGCAGTACTTC
d_call: TRBD1; j_call: TRBJ1-1; v_call: TRBV12-3/TRBV12-4; clone_size: -; cdr3_aa: CASNGQGTTTEAFF; cdr3_nt: TGTGCCAGCAACGGACAGGGAACGACCACTGAAGCTTTCTTT
d_call: -; j_call: TRBJ1-1; v_call: TRBV14; clone_size: -; cdr3_aa: CASRHGGTEAFF; cdr3_nt: TGTGCCAGCAGACACGGGGGCACTGAAGCTTTCTTT
d_call: TRBD2; j_call: TRBJ2-1; v_call: TRBV5-1; clone_size: -; cdr3_aa: CASSLRLAGRRNEQFF; cdr3_nt: TGCGCCAGCAGCTTGCGCCTAGCGGGGAGAAGGAATGAGCAGTTCTTC
d_call: -; j_call: TRBJ1-5; v_call: TRBV4-1; clone_size: -; cdr3_aa: CASSQEVAGGNQPQHF; cdr3_nt: TGCGCCAGCAGCCAAGAGGTAGCTGGCGGGAATCAGCCCCAGCATTTT
d_call: TRBD2; j_call: TRBJ2-3; v_call: TRBV20-1; clone_size: -; cdr3_aa: CSAVAGGSTDTQYF; cdr3_nt: TGCAGTGCTGTAGCGGGGGGGTCCACAGATACGCAGTATTTT
d_call: TRBD2; j_call: TRBJ2-1; v_call: TRBV4-3; clone_size: -; cdr3_aa: CASSQEWGRDNEQFF; cdr3_nt: TGCGCCAGCAGCCAAGAATGGGGGAGGGACAATGAGCAGTTCTTC
d_call: TRBD2; j_call: TRBJ2-1; v_call: TRBV12-3/TRBV12-4; clone_size: -; cdr3_aa: CASSPLLTGGPYNEQFF; cdr3_nt: TGTGCCAGCAGTCCCCTCTTGACGGGGGGGCCCTACAATGAGCAGTTCTTC
d_call: TRBD1; j_call: TRBJ1-2; v_call: TRBV19; clone_size: -; cdr3_aa: CASSQPTGDGYTF; cdr3_nt: TGTGCCAGTAGTCAACCGACAGGGGATGGCTACACCTTC
d_call: TRBD1; j_call: TRBJ2-7; v_call: TRBV15; clone_size: once; cdr3_aa: CATSRDTDRDEQYF; cdr3_nt: TGTGCCACCAGCAGAGATACGGACAGGGACGAGCAGTACTTC
d_call: TRBD1; j_call: TRBJ1-3; v_call: TRBV30; clone_size: -; cdr3_aa: CASDRESGNTIYF; cdr3_nt: TGTGCCTCTGACAGGGAGTCTGGAAACACCATATATTTT
d_call: -; j_call: TRBJ2-7; v_call: TRBV15; clone_size: -; cdr3_aa: CATSSGLVFSYEQYF; cdr3_nt: TGTGCCACCAGCTCCGGGTTAGTTTTCTCCTACGAGCAGTACTTC
d_call: -; j_call: TRBJ1-5; v_call: TRBV19; clone_size: -; cdr3_aa: CASSQLSGLSNQPQHF; cdr3_nt: TGTGCCAGTAGCCAGCTTTCGGGCCTGAGCAATCAGCCCCAGCATTTT
d_call: -; j_call: TRBJ1-4; v_call: TRBV7-9; clone_size: -; cdr3_aa: CASSTRGPGDEKLFF; cdr3_nt: TGTGCCAGCAGCACCCGGGGCCCGGGCGATGAAAAACTGTTTTTT
d_call: -; j_call: TRBJ1-1; v_call: TRBV5-6; clone_size: -; cdr3_aa: CASSSDVRNTEAFF; cdr3_nt: TGTGCCAGCAGCTCGGACGTGCGGAACACTGAAGCTTTCTTT
d_call: -; j_call: TRBJ1-5; v_call: TRBV10-1; clone_size: -; cdr3_aa: CASRSKRYNQPQHF; cdr3_nt: TGCGCCAGCAGATCTAAGAGATACAATCAGCCCCAGCATTTT
d_call: -; j_call: TRBJ2-7; v_call: TRBV7-2; clone_size: -; cdr3_aa: CASSLMTTGSYEQYF; cdr3_nt: TGTGCCAGCAGCCTCATGACTACGGGATCCTACGAGCAGTACTTC
d_call: -; j_call: TRBJ1-2; v_call: TRBV30; clone_size: -; cdr3_aa: CAWSGAAGYTF; cdr3_nt: TGTGCCTGGAGTGGAGCGGCTGGCTACACCTTC
d_call: TRBD2; j_call: TRBJ2-7; v_call: TRBV9; clone_size: -; cdr3_aa: CASSVAGVSHEQYF; cdr3_nt: TGTGCCAGCAGCGTTGCGGGAGTATCGCACGAGCAGTACTTC
d_call: -; j_call: TRBJ1-4; v_call: TRBV20-1; clone_size: once; cdr3_aa: CSAYQGKEKLFF; cdr3_nt: TGCAGTGCGTACCAGGGGAAGGAAAAACTGTTTTTT
d_call: -; j_call: TRBJ2-7; v_call: TRBV7-2; clone_size: -; cdr3_aa: CASSLHDGTYEQYF; cdr3_nt: TGTGCCAGCAGCTTACACGACGGTACCTACGAGCAGTACTTC
d_call: -; j_call: TRBJ1-2; v_call: TRBV5-1; clone_size: -; cdr3_aa: CASSLGQIYGYTF; cdr3_nt: TGCGCCAGCAGCTTGGGACAGATCTATGGCTACACCTTC
d_call: TRBD2; j_call: TRBJ2-3; v_call: TRBV25-1; clone_size: -; cdr3_aa: CASSDTSGREQFADTQYF; cdr3_nt: TGTGCCAGCAGTGACACTAGCGGGAGGGAGCAGTTCGCAGATACGCAGTATTTT
d_call: TRBD2; j_call: TRBJ2-7; v_call: TRBV7-9; clone_size: -; cdr3_aa: CASVHRSGDEQYF; cdr3_nt: TGTGCCAGCGTCCATAGGAGCGGGGACGAGCAGTACTTC
d_call: -; j_call: TRBJ2-2; v_call: TRBV29-1; clone_size: -; cdr3_aa: CSVALAGAGELFF; cdr3_nt: TGCAGCGTTGCCCTAGCAGGGGCCGGGGAGCTGTTTTTT